The 12 T cell receptor beta chains below were found in one sample sequenced in a study of long-term antiretroviral therapy in people with HIV. A v3.0 immunoSEQ assay was performed at survey level. Using immunoSEQ multiplex PCR, the repertoire was profiled, and TCRdb retains in-frame clones only, with some absent. This sample has fewer than 40,000 clones, with 75% to 90% found just once. This material consisted of unsorted PBMCs, taken 3.1 years after starting antiretroviral therapy. Source of these receptors: a woman in her 50s with HIV.

V is TRBV2 and J is TRBJ1-2; no firm D call. Per germline, CDR1 SNHLY and CDR2 FYNNEI. Trimming took off 4 bases at V and 6 bases at J, with 15 bases between the two ends. The CDR3 is 14 residues long. The CDR3 protein is CASSGARGLNGYTF. CDR3 DNA sequence: TGTGCCAGCAGTGGGGCGCGAGGTTTGAATGGCTACACCTTC.

This CDR3 is CASSQAISETQYF. The CDR3 coding sequence is TGCGCCAGCAGCCAGGCTATCTCGGAGACCCAGTACTTC. The V call is TRBV4-3, the J call TRBJ2-5, with D uncertain. V was pared by 3 bases and J by 5 bases, with 10 bases between. This CDR3 has 13 residues. The germline V gene has CDR1 LGHNA and CDR2 YSLEER.

This clone was seen once. The chain recombines TRBV6-4 with TRBJ2-3; the match to TRBD2 covers 14 bases. Germline assignment: CDR1 MRHNA and CDR2 SNTAGT. CDR3 size: 19 residues. The ends lost 3 bases at V and 2 bases at J; junction bases unmatched: 10. The CDR3 coding sequence is TGTGCCAGCAGTGATTCCCGACTAGCGGGGGGGCTTGACACAGATACGCAGTATTTT. As protein: CASSDSRLAGGLDTDTQYF.

The chain uses TRBV7-2 and TRBJ1-6; D is possibly TRBD1 (6 bases). Germline CDR1 and CDR2: SGHTA and FQGNSA. V lost 1 base and J 5 bases, leaving 12 bases between the germline ends. CDR3 length: 16 residues. The CDR3 protein is CASSLDRVENNSPLHF. The DNA for the CDR3 is TGTGCCAGCAGCTTAGACAGGGTCGAGAATAATTCACCCCTCCACTTT.

The chain uses TRBV7-9 and TRBJ1-1; D not certain. This CDR3 has 12 residues. Trimming shortened V by 9 bases and J by 4 bases, and 12 bases separated the two germline ends. Germline CDR1 SEHNR, CDR2 FQNEAQ (reference sequence). The CDR3 region has the DNA TGTGCCAGTCCGCCGGAGAGCACTGAAGCTTTCTTT. Residues: CASPPESTEAFF.

The chain combines TRBV7-3 with TRBJ2-2, with TRBD1 identical over 7 bases. Germline CDR1 SGHTA, CDR2 FQGTGA. The CDR3 runs to 15 residues. The trim removed 4 bases at V and 6 bases at J, leaving 8 bases unmatched. The CDR3 DNA sequence: TGTGCCAGCAGCTCCCAAAGGACAGGTGCCGGGGAGCTGTTTTTT. Translating gives CASSSQRTGAGELFF. The complete variable domain, with remaining parts taken from reference TRBV7-3 and TRBJ2-2, reads GAGVSQTPSNKVTEKGKYVELRCDPISGHTALYWYRQSLGQGPEFLIYFQGTGAADDSGLPNDRFFAVRPEGSVSTLKIQRTERGDSAVYLCASSSQRTGAGELFFGEGSRLTVL.

The rearrangement links TRBV19 to TRBJ1-5; TRBD1 agrees at 9 bases. This CDR3 spans 13 amino acids. CDR1 and CDR2 from the germline V gene are LNHDA and SQIVND (reference sequence). Trimming at V came to 5 bases and at J to 7 bases, leaving 3 bases not matched to a gene. CDR3 amino acids: CASSAQGAQPQHF. CDR3 bases: TGTGCCAGTAGTGCACAGGGGGCGCAGCCCCAGCATTTT.

The rearrangement joins TRBV6-5 to TRBJ2-1, with TRBD2 matching over 10 bases. The V segment lost 7 bases and the J segment 6 bases; nucleotides outside the gene matches: 9. The germline V gene encodes CDR1 MNHEY and CDR2 SVGAGI. The CDR3 has 15 residues. In DNA form, the CDR3 reads TGTGCCAGCACCGACAGCGGGGGGGCCCGCAATGAGCAGTTCTTC. This sequence encodes CASTDSGGARNEQFF.

This clone was seen only once. V is TRBV5-8 and J is TRBJ1-2; D might be TRBD1 (5 bases). Germline V lookup: CDR1 SGHTS, CDR2 YDEGEE. This CDR3 has 14 residues. Trimming shortened V by 0 bases and J by 2 bases, and 8 bases separated the two germline ends. The CDR3 nucleotides read TGTGCCAGCAGCTTGGGCGGGACCAACTATGGCTACACCTTC. Translation: CASSLGGTNYGYTF.

This rearrangement joins TRBV4-1 to TRBJ1-1; 10 positions agree with TRBD1. The length of the CDR3 is 18 residues. From germline, CDR1 is MGHRA and CDR2 YSYEKL. J lost 5 bases, V lost 6 bases, and 18 bases had no gene match. CDR3 in amino acids: CASRLGGPTGGINTEAFF. CDR3 DNA: TGCGCCAGCAGGCTAGGAGGGCCGACAGGGGGCATAAATACTGAAGCTTTCTTT.

This clone was counted a single time. V gene TRBV2 combines with J gene TRBJ2-1, with D uncertain. With 9 bases removed from V and 15 bases from J, the gap between germline ends came to 18 bases. This CDR3 is built from 11 residues. Germline V lookup: CDR1 SNHLY, CDR2 FYNNEI. CDR3 residues: CARGLDVPRFF. For the CDR3, the DNA is TGTGCCAGGGGGTTGGACGTCCCTCGGTTCTTC.

J is TRBJ2-3 and V is TRBV7-2; TRBD2 is a possible D gene (5 bases). Trimming shortened V by 5 bases and J by 6 bases, and 12 bases separated the two germline ends. The V gene's germline CDR1 is SGHTA and CDR2 FQGNSA. The CDR3 runs to 13 residues. CDR3 DNA: TGTGCCAGCAGCCCCTGGACTGGCGATACGCAGTATTTT. This translates into CASSPWTGDTQYF.